One sample yielded the 30 T cell receptor beta chains listed below, sequenced in a study of Ad26.COV2.S vaccination and SARS-CoV-2 variants. Treatment indicated: 15 to 20 received Ad26.COV2.S at low or high dose, single or two shots; about five received placebo; per-sample allocation not given. Samples were taken on day 63 after the first vaccine or placebo injection. Here immunoSEQ multiplex PCR was the method, and the copy in TCRdb shows in-frame clones only, minus some. The sample carries more than 400,000 clones, 90% recorded once. Material: peripheral blood, obtained in a trial of Ad26.COV2.S vaccine versus placebo. Every receptor here comes from a person aged 18-60 years who received the Ad26.COV2.S COVID-19 vaccine or a placebo.

The rearrangement joins TRBV18 to TRBJ2-1; D is uncertain. Trimming shortened V by 1 base and J by 6 bases, and 10 bases separated the two germline ends. The CDR3 contains 14 residues. CDR1 KGHSH and CDR2 LQKENI come from the germline V gene. CDR3 residues: CASSPLVSGNEQFF. In DNA, the CDR3 is TGTGCCAGCTCACCACTGGTCTCCGGCAATGAGCAGTTCTTC.

J is TRBJ2-7 and V is TRBV7-9; tentative D call: TRBD2 (5 bases). Germline loops: CDR1 SEHNR, CDR2 FQNEAQ (reference sequence). V shed 5 bases and J shed 2 bases, with 16 bases lying between them. The CDR3 is 15 residues long. DNA of the CDR3: TGTGCCAGCAGCGTTACCTCCGGGATAACCTACGAGCAGTACTTC. It specifies CASSVTSGITYEQYF.

The chain has TRBV7-3 and TRBJ2-1; 11 bases are shared with TRBD2. Germline-derived CDR1 and CDR2 are SGHTA and FQGTGA. J was trimmed by 5 bases and V by 2 bases; bases with no gene match: 5. This CDR3 has 16 amino acids. The CDR3 nucleotides are TGTGCCAGCAGCTTACGAGGGACTAGCGGAAACAATGAGCAGTTCTTC. This gives the protein CASSLRGTSGNNEQFF.

This chain uses TRBV21-1 with TRBJ2-5; the table's D call, TRBD1, has no DNA check behind it. TRBV21-1 is given as a pseudogene. The CDR3 is 18 residues long. CDR3 in amino acids: CASSKDTGGAEERETQYF. CDR3 bases: TGTGCCAGCAGCAAAGATACAGGGGGCGCGGAAGAAAGAGAGACCCAGTACTTC.

J is TRBJ1-2 and V is TRBV18; no clear D. CDR3 size: 14 residues. V lost 6 bases to trimming and J lost 2 bases, with 13 bases between them. Germline loops: CDR1 KGHSH, CDR2 LQKENI. CDR3 bases: TGTGCCAGCTCCCAAAAGGGTGGGAACTATGGCTACACCTTC. The encoded protein is CASSQKGGNYGYTF.

The V and J genes are TRBV9 and TRBJ2-1; 14 nucleotides line up with TRBD2. The ends lost 3 bases at V and 7 bases at J; junction bases unmatched: 6. Germline assignment: CDR1 SGDLS and CDR2 YYNGEE. This CDR3 contains 16 residues. The CDR3 DNA sequence: TGTGCCAGCAGCGCGGGACTAGCGGGAGTTTTAAATGAGCAGTTCTTC. Its protein is CASSAGLAGVLNEQFF.

The rearrangement uses TRBV7-9 and TRBJ2-1; D remains unclear. Germline V gives CDR1 SEHNR, CDR2 FQNEAQ (reference sequence). The V end was cut by 5 bases, the J end by 8 bases, with 10 bases between. This CDR3 spans 12 amino acids. In DNA, the CDR3 is TGTGCCAGCAGCACCCATCGGGATGAGCAGTTCTTC. Amino acids: CASSTHRDEQFF.

A single count supports this clone. J is TRBJ2-3 and V is TRBV27, with 9 bases lining up with TRBD2. The V and J ends lost 6 bases and 4 bases, in that order; junction bases with no gene match: 14. The CDR3 is 17 residues long. Germline lookup yields CDR1 MNHEY and CDR2 SMNVEV (reference sequence). The CDR3 spells CASSPSQLAGYPDTQYF. The CDR3, as DNA: TGTGCCAGCAGCCCCAGTCAGCTAGCGGGATATCCAGATACGCAGTATTTT.

The rearrangement uses TRBV7-9 and TRBJ2-2, with TRBD2 identical over 10 bases. The germline V gene encodes CDR1 SEHNR and CDR2 FQNEAQ (reference sequence). Trimming cost V 4 bases and J 5 bases; bases outside gene matches: 4. The CDR3 loop spans 15 amino acids. CDR3 DNA sequence: TGTGCCAGCAGCTCTAGCGGGAGAGGTACCGGGGAGCTGTTTTTT. Translation gives CASSSSGRGTGELFF.

This clone occurred a few times. V is TRBV19 and J is TRBJ2-7, with D tentatively TRBD2 (6 bases). Germline V CDR1 and CDR2: LNHDA, SQIVND (reference sequence). V lost 5 bases to trimming and J lost 3 bases, with 14 bases between them. This CDR3 spans 14 amino acids. The CDR3 reads CASSAGPGSYEQYF. DNA of the CDR3: TGTGCCAGTAGTGCGGGACCGGGTAGCTACGAGCAGTACTTC.

J is TRBJ2-1 and V is TRBV7-2; 9 nucleotides line up with TRBD2. The J segment lost 9 bases and the V segment lost 1 base, leaving 7 bases of the junction unmatched. Germline CDR1 reads SGHTA; CDR2 reads FQGNSA. CDR3 size: 15 residues. The CDR3 sequence: CASSLGVSAGGEQFF. CDR3 sequence (DNA): TGTGCCAGCAGCTTAGGGGTGTCAGCGGGAGGTGAGCAGTTCTTC.

This chain links TRBV7-8 with TRBJ2-3, with D possibly being TRBD2 (5 bases). From germline, CDR1 is SGHVS and CDR2 FQNEAQ. V was shortened by 3 bases and J by 5 bases, with 6 bases between the two germline ends. This CDR3 region has 12 residues. As DNA, the CDR3 is TGTGCCAGCAGCTTCGGGGAAGATACGCAGTATTTT. This gives the protein CASSFGEDTQYF. Full variable domain (remainder filled in from reference TRBV7-8 and TRBJ2-3): GAGVSQSPRYKVAKRGQDVALRCDPISGHVSLFWYQQALGQGPEFLTYFQNEAQLDKSGLPSDRFFAERPEGSVSTLKIQRTQQEDSAVYLCASSFGEDTQYFGPGTRLTVL.

This chain joins TRBV10-3 and TRBJ2-7; D uncertain. Per germline, CDR1 ENHRY and CDR2 SYGVKD. The V and J ends lost 5 bases and 4 bases respectively, with 12 bases between them. The CDR3 has 13 residues. CDR3: CAISSGGAYEQYF. CDR3 DNA: TGTGCCATCAGTTCCGGTGGTGCATACGAGCAGTACTTC.

V gene TRBV28 combines with J gene TRBJ2-1; unclear D gene. The CDR3 loop spans 13 amino acids. Trimming left V 6 bases short and J 3 bases short, with 9 bases between. CDR1 and CDR2 (germline): MDHEN, SYDVKM. The CDR3 DNA is TGTGCCAGCAGGGGTTCGAACTACAATGAGCAGTTCTTC. It is translated as CASRGSNYNEQFF.

CDR3 DNA: TGTGCCAGCACCTTGACAGGGACAGAGACCCAGTACTTC. Encoded protein: CASTLTGTETQYF. The chain employs TRBV28 and TRBJ2-5; TRBD1 aligns across 7 bases. From germline, CDR1 is MDHEN and CDR2 SYDVKM. This CDR3 is built from 13 residues. V was pared by 7 bases and J by 4 bases, with 6 bases of the junction left unmatched.

V usage is TRBV9 and J usage is TRBJ2-3; D unclear. This CDR3 has 14 residues. V was shortened by 4 bases and J by 1 base, with 10 bases between the two germline ends. Germline assignment: CDR1 SGDLS and CDR2 YYNGEE. In DNA, the CDR3 is TGTGCCAGCAGCTCTCGGGCAGGCACAGATACGCAGTATTTT. This translates into CASSSRAGTDTQYF.

J is TRBJ1-1 and V is TRBV15; no definite D call. Germline V gene data show CDR1 as LNHNV and CDR2 as YYDKDF (reference sequence). The V end lost 0 bases, the J end lost 1 base, and 9 bases lay between the germline ends. This CDR3 has 15 amino acids. This chain's CDR3 is CATSRDGGPNTEAFF. The CDR3 DNA reads TGTGCCACCAGCAGAGACGGAGGGCCGAACACTGAAGCTTTCTTT. The full variable domain, completed using reference TRBV15 and TRBJ1-1, is DAMVIQNPRYQVTQFGKPVTLSCSQTLNHNVMYWYQQKSSQAPKLLFHYYDKDFNNEADTPDNFQSRRPNTSFCFLDIRSPGLGDTAMYLCATSRDGGPNTEAFFGQGTRLTVV.

The chain employs TRBV7-2 and TRBJ1-6, with TRBD1 matching 8 bases. With 5 bases clipped from V and 7 bases from J, the junction kept 7 bases outside the gene matches. CDR3 size: 15 residues. Germline CDR1 SGHTA, CDR2 FQGNSA. In DNA, the CDR3 is TGTGCCAGCAGCGTAGGACAGGGTTGGAATTCACCCCTCCACTTT. Amino acid sequence: CASSVGQGWNSPLHF.

The gene calls are TRBV7-9 and TRBJ2-3; no reliable D call. This CDR3 has 13 amino acids. Germline V lookup: CDR1 SEHNR, CDR2 FQNEAQ (reference sequence). Trimming removed 1 base at V and 1 base at J, with 3 bases between. The CDR3 loop reads CASSLERTDTQYF. CDR3 in DNA: TGTGCCAGCAGCTTAGAGCGCACAGATACGCAGTATTTT.

The rearrangement links TRBV7-2 to TRBJ2-3; D unclear. Trimming pared 3 bases from V and 2 bases from J, leaving 6 bases between. The germline V gene has CDR1 SGHTA and CDR2 FQGNSA. This CDR3 spans 13 amino acids. CDR3 in amino acids: CASSFQLTDTQYF. The DNA of the CDR3 is TGTGCCAGCAGCTTCCAACTCACAGATACGCAGTATTTT. Full variable domain (remainder filled in from reference TRBV7-2 and TRBJ2-3): GAGVSQSPSNKVTEKGKDVELRCDPISGHTALYWYRQSLGQGLEFLIYFQGNSAPDKSGLPSDRFSAERTGGSVSTLTIQRTQQEDSAVYLCASSFQLTDTQYFGPGTRLTVL.

The chain joins TRBV19 to TRBJ2-5; TRBD2 matches at 8 bases. CDR3 length: 18 residues. The V gene end was trimmed by 3 bases and the J gene end by 2 bases; junction bases not matched to a gene: 14. Germline V gene lookup returns CDR1 LNHDA and CDR2 SQIVND (reference sequence). In nucleotides, the CDR3 is TGTGCCAGTAGTATGGGGGCTGGGACTAGAATGAATCAAGAGACCCAGTACTTC. It is translated as CASSMGAGTRMNQETQYF.

This chain links TRBV10-3 with TRBJ2-7; the match to TRBD1 covers 10 bases. The CDR3 totals 19 residues. Trimming removed 2 bases from V and 1 base from J; junction bases left unmatched: 14. Germline V lookup: CDR1 ENHRY, CDR2 SYGVKD. The CDR3 bases are TGTGCCATCAGTGAGCCCTTGGAGAAAGGGACAGGGGATTCCTACGAGCAGTACTTC. Translated, it gives CAISEPLEKGTGDSYEQYF.

The genes are TRBV7-2 and TRBJ2-3, with D maybe TRBD2 (6 bases). The germline V and J ends were trimmed by 4 bases and 7 bases, with 18 bases remaining between them. Germline CDR1 is SGHTA and CDR2 is FQGNSA. The CDR3 totals 15 residues. CDR3 nucleotides: TGTGCCAGCAGCTACCAGGACTACGGGGTAAATACGCAGTATTTT. The encoded protein is CASSYQDYGVNTQYF. Drawing the rest from reference TRBV7-2 and TRBJ2-3, the complete variable domain is GAGVSQSPSNKVTEKGKDVELRCDPISGHTALYWYRQSLGQGLEFLIYFQGNSAPDKSGLPSDRFSAERTGGSVSTLTIQRTQQEDSAVYLCASSYQDYGVNTQYFGPGTRLTVL.

The chain has TRBV7-2 and TRBJ2-7, with 9 bases that match TRBD1. V gave up 5 bases and J gave up 1 base; unmatched junction bases: 9. The CDR3 is 16 amino acids. Germline V gene lookup returns CDR1 SGHTA and CDR2 FQGNSA. The CDR3 coding sequence is TGTGCCAGCAGCAGCCTACAGGGGGCCTTTTCCTACGAGCAGTACTTC. Amino acids: CASSSLQGAFSYEQYF. Based on the CDR3 plus reference TRBV7-2 and TRBJ2-7, the full variable domain is GAGVSQSPSNKVTEKGKDVELRCDPISGHTALYWYRQSLGQGLEFLIYFQGNSAPDKSGLPSDRFSAERTGGSVSTLTIQRTQQEDSAVYLCASSSLQGAFSYEQYFGPGTRLTVT.

The rearrangement links TRBV5-1 to TRBJ2-7; D ambiguous. This CDR3 comprises 13 residues. Germline V CDR1 and CDR2: SGHRS, YFSETQ. The ends were cut back, 0 bases at V and 5 bases at J, with 9 bases in the middle. For the CDR3, the DNA is TGCGCCAGCAGCTTGGCTGGCCCCAACGAGCAGTACTTC. This translates into CASSLAGPNEQYF.

Written as DNA, the CDR3 is TGTGCCAGCAGTTATTTTGCAGATACGCAGTATTTT. It specifies CASSYFADTQYF. This chain connects TRBV6-2 or TRBV6-3 to TRBJ2-3; D not resolved. V was clipped by 3 bases and J by 4 bases, with 5 bases between them. CDR1 is MNHEY and CDR2 is SVGEGT in the germline V gene. The CDR3 length is 12 residues.

V gene TRBV20-1 combines with J gene TRBJ2-7; D is perhaps TRBD1 or TRBD2 (6 bases each). CDR3 length equals 12 residues. The germline V gene has CDR1 DFQATT and CDR2 SNEGSKA (reference sequence). V shed 3 bases and J shed 7 bases, with 13 bases lying between them. CDR3 DNA: TGCAGTGCTAGTACGGGGGCGAGGGAGCAGTACTTC. Amino acids: CSASTGAREQYF.

The V gene is TRBV27, the J gene TRBJ2-3, with 11 nucleotides matching TRBD2. J lost 6 bases, V lost 1 base, and 12 bases had no gene match. The CDR3 extends over 18 amino acids. Germline assignment: CDR1 MNHEY and CDR2 SMNVEV (reference sequence). This CDR3 reads CASSLYSGSGRAVDTQYF. The CDR3, as DNA: TGTGCCAGCAGTTTATATTCCGGTAGCGGGAGGGCCGTTGATACGCAGTATTTT.

The chain has TRBV2 and TRBJ1-4; D is unclear. The germline V gene encodes CDR1 SNHLY and CDR2 FYNNEI. CDR3 length: 15 residues. V was clipped by 5 bases and J by 0 bases, with 10 bases between them. CDR3 loop: CASSRAVSTNEKLFF. As DNA, the CDR3 is TGTGCCAGCAGTAGGGCGGTTTCAACTAATGAAAAACTGTTTTTT.

The V and J genes are TRBV28 and TRBJ2-3, with D possibly matching TRBD1 (8 bases). Per germline, CDR1 MDHEN and CDR2 SYDVKM. The ends were cut back, 5 bases at V and 0 bases at J, with 18 bases in the middle. This CDR3 has 17 residues. The CDR3 spells CASSTGQGGFSTDTQYF. DNA for the CDR3: TGTGCCAGCAGTACCGGACAGGGAGGGTTTAGCACAGATACGCAGTATTTT.